The rows below give T cell receptor beta chains drawn from one sample of a study of T-cell memory formation after mild COVID-19. TCRdb used MiXCR to reprocess the 5' RACE reads, holding one entry per CDR3 protein. The profile covers about 350,000 distinct CDR3 sequences, with approximately 13% appearing a single time and 22% taken by the ten largest. Sequences were obtained from PBMCs or a T cell subset sorted from them (not recorded which). These receptors all stem from a man younger than 35 who had mild COVID-19 (a few samples of this study predate the infection). Cell type and time point are not known. Each CDR3 is given with its conserved first and last residue. The D gene is left open where the match is weak. Expanded clones are given a class, and other clones once, few, many or no size at all.

>.|.|14|TRBJ2-7|TRBV6-5
TGTGCCAGCAGGAAGTCCGGACAGAACTACGAGCAGTACTTC
CASRKSGQNYEQYF
>.|few|14|TRBJ2-4|TRBV5-1
TGCGCCAGCAGCCCCGGGACGGAGTTAAACATTCAGTACTTC
CASSPGTELNIQYF
>TRBD1|.|16|TRBJ2-2|TRBV5-1
TGCGCCAGCAGCTGGGGGGGACAGGGAAGCACCGGGGAGCTGTTTTTT
CASSWGGQGSTGELFF
>.|many|14|TRBJ1-1|TRBV12-3/TRBV12-4
TGTGCCAGCAGTTTGGACAATTTGAACACTGAAGCTTTCTTT
CASSLDNLNTEAFF
>TRBD1|.|18|TRBJ2-1|TRBV11-2
TGTGCCAGCAGCTTACCGCGCGTTGGGCAGGGGGTTCGTAATGAGCAGTTCTTC
CASSLPRVGQGVRNEQFF
>.|.|16|TRBJ1-6|TRBV28
TGTGCCAGCAGCCCCCGAGGGAGCTCCTATAATTCACCCCTCCACTTT
CASSPRGSSYNSPLHF
>.|.|18|TRBJ2-1|TRBV20-1
TGCAGTGCGAGGGGGGGGCTAGCTGGGGGCTCCTCCCTCGATGAGCAGTTCTTC
CSARGGLAGGSSLDEQFF
>.|.|14|TRBJ1-2|TRBV14
TGTGCCAGCAGCCTAGGGGGTTGGAGCTATGGCTACACCTTC
CASSLGGWSYGYTF
>TRBD1|many|15|TRBJ1-2|TRBV11-2
TGTGCCAGCAGCCCCCTAGACAGGGCGGGGGATGGCTACACCTTC
CASSPLDRAGDGYTF
>.|.|17|TRBJ2-4|TRBV7-9
TGTGCCAGCAGCTTAGTAGAGGGAGCAACGGATTTAAACATTCAGTACTTC
CASSLVEGATDLNIQYF
>.|few|18|TRBJ2-3|TRBV9
TGTGCCAGCAGCGTAGGACCCCTGGGGAGCGGAGGCACAGATACGCAGTATTTT
CASSVGPLGSGGTDTQYF
>.|many|14|TRBJ2-2|TRBV7-9
TGTGCCAGCAGCGAGGAGTCGGACACCGGGGAGCTGTTTTTT
CASSEESDTGELFF
>.|.|14|TRBJ1-1|TRBV6-6
TGTGCCAGCAGTTACGGGACGGCGCGGACTGAAGCTTTCTTT
CASSYGTARTEAFF
>TRBD2|.|17|TRBJ2-1|TRBV19
TGTGCCAGTAGCCCTCACCTGGGGCGGGGGGGAGGCAATGAGCAGTTCTTC
CASSPHLGRGGGNEQFF
>.|few|13|TRBJ1-2|TRBV7-9
TGTGCCAGCAGCTTAGCGCTTGGGATTGGCTACACCTTC
CASSLALGIGYTF
>TRBD1|many|13|TRBJ2-7|TRBV5-1
TGCGCCAGCAGCTTCCAGGACAGGATAGAGCAGTACTTC
CASSFQDRIEQYF
>TRBD2|.|15|TRBJ2-5|TRBV18
TGTGCCAGCTCACGGACTAGCGGGATACAAGAGACCCAGTACTTC
CASSRTSGIQETQYF
>.|few|14|TRBJ2-5|TRBV5-1
TGCGCCAGCAGCTTGGGAACAGGGATACAGACCCAGTACTTC
CASSLGTGIQTQYF
>.|.|11|TRBJ2-1|TRBV6-5
TGTGCCAGCAGTGAAGGGACATCGCGGTTCTTC
CASSEGTSRFF
>.|.|14|TRBJ2-5|TRBV7-6
TGTGCCAGCAGCATCCACGGACGGCAAGAGACCCAGTACTTC
CASSIHGRQETQYF
>TRBD2|.|14|TRBJ2-5|TRBV20-1
TGCAGTGCTAGTGAAAGACTTAGCGGGGCGCCCCAGTACTTC
CSASERLSGAPQYF
>.|many|16|TRBJ2-1|TRBV6-5
TGTGCCAGCAGTTCCATGGGGACTACGCAGGGGAATGAGCAGTTCTTC
CASSSMGTTQGNEQFF
>.|.|15|TRBJ2-3|TRBV3-1
TGTGCCAGCAGCCAAGTCGGGGCAAGAGCAGATACGCAGTATTTT
CASSQVGARADTQYF
>.|.|15|TRBJ1-5|TRBV12-3/TRBV12-4
TGTGCCAGCAGTCCCCGTAACCGAGGGAAAGGGCCCCAGCATTTT
CASSPRNRGKGPQHF
>TRBD1|few|13|TRBJ2-5|TRBV12-3/TRBV12-4
TGTGCCAGTTCGGGACAGGCACAAGAGACCCAGTACTTC
CASSGQAQETQYF
>TRBD2|few|17|TRBJ2-5|TRBV4-2
TGTGCCAGCAGCCAAGTAGGGACTGCGGGGGTTCAAGAGACCCAGTACTTC
CASSQVGTAGVQETQYF
>.|few|16|TRBJ2-5|TRBV4-1
TGCGCCAGCAGCCAAGTCGAGAAACCCTCCCCGAAGACCCAGTACTTC
CASSQVEKPSPKTQYF
>TRBD1|.|17|TRBJ2-3|TRBV24-1
TGTGCCACCAGTGATTTGGTCGGGACAGGGGGCACAGATACGCAGTATTTT
CATSDLVGTGGTDTQYF
>TRBD1|.|13|TRBJ1-4|TRBV18
TGTGCCAGCTCGGGACAGCGGAATGAAAAACTGTTTTTT
CASSGQRNEKLFF
>TRBD1|.|14|TRBJ1-1|TRBV12-3/TRBV12-4
TGTGCCAGCAGTTCGGGACAGGCAGCCACTGAAGCTTTCTTT
CASSSGQAATEAFF
>.|few|10|TRBJ2-1|TRBV2
TGTGCCAGCGATGACAATGAGCAGTTCTTC
CASDDNEQFF
>.|.|14|TRBJ2-7|TRBV6-5
TGTGCCAGCAGTTACTCGTCAGGTCCCTACGAGCAGTACTTC
CASSYSSGPYEQYF
>.|many|13|TRBJ1-1|TRBV20-1
TGCAGTGCTGCTCCATCCCTGAACACTGAAGCTTTCTTT
CSAAPSLNTEAFF
>TRBD2|few|18|TRBJ2-6|TRBV7-6
TGTGCCAGCAGCACCGGGACTAGCGGGGGGGCTGGGGCCAACGTCCTGACTTTC
CASSTGTSGGAGANVLTF
>.|.|12|TRBJ2-2|TRBV6-2/TRBV6-3
TGTGCCAGCAGTTCTCCTCCGGAGGAGCTGTTTTTT
CASSSPPEELFF
>TRBD2|few|16|TRBJ2-7|TRBV5-1
TGCGCCAGCAGCTTGGGAGCGGGGGCGGCCTCCGACGAGCAGTACTTC
CASSLGAGAASDEQYF
>.|few|13|TRBJ1-1|TRBV4-3
TGCGCCAGCAGCCAAGAGGTGGGGCCCCAAATGACCTTT
CASSQEVGPQMTF